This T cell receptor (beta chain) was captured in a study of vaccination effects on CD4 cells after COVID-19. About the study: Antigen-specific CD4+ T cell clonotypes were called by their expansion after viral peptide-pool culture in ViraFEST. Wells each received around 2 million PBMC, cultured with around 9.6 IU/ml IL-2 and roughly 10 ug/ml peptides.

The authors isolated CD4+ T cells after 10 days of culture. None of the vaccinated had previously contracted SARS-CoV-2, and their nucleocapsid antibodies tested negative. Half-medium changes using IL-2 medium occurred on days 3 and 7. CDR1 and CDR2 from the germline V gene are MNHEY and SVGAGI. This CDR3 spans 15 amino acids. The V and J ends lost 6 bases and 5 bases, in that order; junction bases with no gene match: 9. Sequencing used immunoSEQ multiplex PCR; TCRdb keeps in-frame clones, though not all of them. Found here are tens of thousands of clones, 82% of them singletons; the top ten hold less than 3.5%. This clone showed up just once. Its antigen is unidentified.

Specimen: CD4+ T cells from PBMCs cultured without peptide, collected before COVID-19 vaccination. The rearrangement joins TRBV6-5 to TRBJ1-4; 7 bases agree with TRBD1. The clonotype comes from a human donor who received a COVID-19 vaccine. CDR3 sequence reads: CASRRKLTGNEKLFF. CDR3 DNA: TGTGCCAGCAGACGAAAATTGACAGGGAATGAAAAACTGTTTTTT.